This TCR beta chain was documented in a study of radiation and T cells in renal cell carcinoma. Study details: Nephrectomy followed 15 Gy stereotactic body radiation by 4 weeks.

Study-level points and caveats: From baseline, blood top tumor clonotypes peaked at 2 weeks post-radiation.

Turning to this clone: The antigen is not known.

Time point described: baseline pretreatment blood. Treatment of the sample: 15 Gy SBRT to primary tumor, nephrectomy 4 weeks later. Germline V lookup: CDR1 MNHEY, CDR2 SMNVEV (reference sequence). This CDR3 region has 13 residues. The V end lost 4 bases, the J end lost 0 bases, and 7 bases lay between the germline ends. The assay was immunoSEQ multiplex PCR, and TCRdb's table has in-frame clones only and misses some. The table has about 160,000 clones, approximately 90% seen once. This sequence originates from a woman between 65 and 79 years old with renal cell carcinoma. The specimen was blood, collected from a patient whose treatment included radiotherapy and nephrectomy. V and J are TRBV27 and TRBJ2-7; perhaps TRBD1 as D (6 bases). CDR3 sequence (DNA): TGTGCCAGCAGTTGGGGGCCCTCCTACGAGCAGTACTTC. Its protein is CASSWGPSYEQYF.